A single sample gave rise to the 5 T cell receptor beta chains below, sequenced in a study of tumor-infiltrating T cells and Merkel cell polyomavirus. Background on the study: CD8+ T cells recognized the Merkel cell polyomavirus KLL epitope.

Immunohistochemistry showed robust Merkel cell polyomavirus Large T antigen staining in every patient's tumor. Assay used: immunoSEQ multiplex PCR; TCRdb lists only in-frame clones, some missing. The top ten hold 2.5% to 3% of the sample, which has 26,000 or so clones, roughly 85% seen once. Sequencing was carried out using lymph node tissue. The receptors here all came from a man aged 50 or older with Merkel cell carcinoma.

The chain employs TRBV19 and TRBJ2-3; TRBD1 agrees at 9 bases. Trimming cost V 6 bases and J 5 bases; bases outside gene matches: 6. Germline V gives CDR1 LNHDA, CDR2 SQIVND (reference sequence). This CDR3 is 14 amino acids long. The CDR3 loop reads CASSVGQGKDTQYF. The DNA of the CDR3 is TGTGCCAGTAGCGTAGGACAGGGGAAAGATACGCAGTATTTT.

The rearrangement links TRBV9 to TRBJ2-3, with D possibly TRBD2 on 6 matching bases. The CDR3 is 15 residues long. The germline gives CDR1 SGDLS, CDR2 YYNGEE. Trimming took 3 bases from V and 4 from J, leaving 15 bases between them. Here the CDR3 DNA reads TGTGCCAGCAGCGCCCGTGGGGGGAGCCCAGATACGCAGTATTTT. Translation gives CASSARGGSPDTQYF.

The V and J genes are TRBV5-1 and TRBJ2-1; D call uncertain. Germline-derived CDR1 and CDR2 are SGHRS and YFSETQ. V lost 5 bases, J lost 0 bases, and 9 bases lay in between. This CDR3 has 14 amino acids. This CDR3 is CASSTVGSYNEQFF. CDR3 nucleotide sequence: TGCGCCAGCAGTACTGTCGGCTCCTACAATGAGCAGTTCTTC. Variable domain in full (rest from reference TRBV5-1 and TRBJ2-1): KAGVTQTPRYLIKTRGQQVTLSCSPISGHRSVSWYQQTPGQGLQFLFEYFSETQRNKGNFPGRFSGRQFSNSRSEMNVSTLELGDSALYLCASSTVGSYNEQFFGPGTRLTVL.

This clone was seen more than once but under ten times. This chain joins TRBV5-6 and TRBJ2-3; 8 bases agree with TRBD2. Germline loops: CDR1 SGHDT, CDR2 YYEEEE. The CDR3 contains 16 residues. V trimming: 2 bases; J trimming: 0 bases; junction bases outside the gene matches: 5. The CDR3 loop reads CASSLRAGDSTDTQYF. CDR3 coding DNA: TGTGCCAGCAGCTTACGAGCGGGGGATAGCACAGATACGCAGTATTTT. Combining the CDR3 with reference TRBV5-6 and TRBJ2-3 gives the whole variable domain DAGVTQSPTHLIKTRGQQVTLRCSPKSGHDTVSWYQQALGQGPQFIFQYYEEEERQRGNFPDRFSGHQFPNYSSELNVNALLLGDSALYLCASSLRAGDSTDTQYFGPGTRLTVL.

The V and J genes are TRBV7-2 and TRBJ2-1; D not certain. The CDR3 runs 13 residues. The germline gives CDR1 SGHTA, CDR2 FQGNSA. The germline V and J ends were trimmed by 5 bases and 8 bases, with 13 bases remaining between them. The DNA of the CDR3 is TGTGCCAGCAGCCCTAGACTTTACTATGAGCAGTTCTTC. This translates into CASSPRLYYEQFF.